These 28 T cell receptor beta chains originate from one sample sequenced in a study of beta chain features in type 1 diabetes. The study, taken as a whole, reports: Type 1 diabetes patients showed a moderate but significant shortening of TCRB CDR3s in all four CD4+ subsets.

Their specific antigens are unknown. Expressed TCRB transcripts were sequenced, since all the RNA that had been isolated was reverse transcribed. Profiled with immunoSEQ multiplex PCR; TCRdb holds only in-frame clones, not every one. Among around 250,000 clones listed, around 24% were seen once. Input material: naive CD4+ T cells from blood. The receptors were sampled from a woman aged 25 to 39 with type 1 diabetes.

The chain uses TRBV27 and TRBJ1-5; 8 bases are a match to TRBD1. This CDR3 has 12 amino acids. Per the germline V gene, CDR1 is MNHEY and CDR2 is SMNVEV (reference sequence). The chain's CDR3 is CAIGTGVQPQHF. Here the CDR3 DNA reads TGTGCAATCGGGACAGGAGTACAGCCCCAGCATTTT.

The chain joins TRBV30 to TRBJ2-5; unclear D gene. The J call may not be correct, given that the DNA end is closer to TRBJ2-7. This CDR3 region has 12 residues. The V gene's germline CDR1 is GTSNPN and CDR2 SVGIG (reference sequence). CDR3 sequence reads: CAWDPGSYEQYF. CDR3 in DNA: TGTGCCTGGGACCCAGGCTCCTACGAGCAGTACTTC.

This clone was detected only a few times. CDR3 sequence: CSGYLQGRVYGYTF. The CDR3 nucleotides are TGCAGCGGGTATCTACAGGGTAGAGTCTATGGCTACACCTTC. The chain couples TRBV29-1 to TRBJ1-2; D possibly corresponds to TRBD1 (6 bases). There are 14 residues in the CDR3. CDR1 and CDR2 from the germline V gene are SQVTM and ANQGSEA. Between the trimmed V and J ends, which lost 7 bases and 4 bases, there was a span of 19 bases.

This sequence joins TRBV2 and TRBJ1-2; perhaps TRBD1 as D (5 bases). Trimming pared 8 bases from V and 8 bases from J, leaving 18 bases between. In germline, CDR1 is SNHLY, CDR2 FYNNEI. The CDR3 is 13 residues long. CDR3 amino acids: CASLPVAGHGYTF. The CDR3 nucleotides read TGTGCCAGCCTACCGGTGGCAGGGCACGGCTACACCTTC.

This sequence joins TRBV9 and TRBJ2-1; D is undetermined. The CDR3 has 15 residues. Germline V gene sequence: CDR1 SGDLS, CDR2 YYNGEE. Trimming removed 0 bases at V and 4 bases at J, with 11 bases between. The CDR3: CASSVGSSPYNEQFF. As DNA, the CDR3 is TGTGCCAGCAGCGTAGGGAGTAGCCCTTACAATGAGCAGTTCTTC. The full variable domain, in which reference TRBV9 and TRBJ2-1 provide the parts outside the CDR3, is DSGVTQTPKHLITATGQRVTLRCSPRSGDLSVYWYQQSLDQGLQFLIQYYNGEERAKGNILERFSAQQFPDLHSELNLSSLELGDSALYFCASSVGSSPYNEQFFGPGTRLTVL.

The chain employs TRBV7-6 and TRBJ2-7, with D perhaps matching TRBD2 (6 bases). The CDR3 spans 13 residues. The V end was cut by 0 bases, the J end by 7 bases, with 10 bases between. Looked up from germline, CDR1 is SGHVS and CDR2 is FNYEAQ. As DNA, the CDR3 is TGTGCCAGCAGCTTAGCTCGGGAGAGGGAGCAGTACTTC. Amino acid sequence: CASSLAREREQYF.

This clone was found a few times. V and J are TRBV28 and TRBJ1-5; D is undetermined. Germline V gene data show CDR1 as MDHEN and CDR2 as SYDVKM. The CDR3 totals 16 residues. Trimming shortened V by 3 bases and J by 3 bases, and 15 bases separated the two germline ends. DNA of the CDR3: TGTGCCAGCAGTTTTCAATATGGCGGGAACAATCAGCCCCAGCATTTT. It encodes CASSFQYGGNNQPQHF.

This clone was seen more than once but under ten times. The rearrangement uses TRBV30 and TRBJ1-1, with D unclear. The CDR3 runs to 15 residues. Looked up from germline, CDR1 is GTSNPN and CDR2 is SVGIG (reference sequence). V was cut by 4 bases and J by 1 base, with 16 bases left in between. CDR3 nucleotide sequence: TGTGCCTGGACGAGTTGGCGGCTGGAGAACACTGAAGCTTTCTTT. It translates to CAWTSWRLENTEAFF.

A note on this clone: Other DNA sequences in the sample encode the same CDR3. The chain combines TRBV11-2 with TRBJ2-1, with no clear D. Germline loops: CDR1 SGHAT, CDR2 FQNNGV. The CDR3 sequence is 14 residues long. Trimming pared 5 bases from V and 0 bases from J, leaving 8 bases between. The CDR3 sequence is CASSLLSSYNEQFF. The CDR3 coding sequence is TGTGCCAGCAGCCTCCTAAGCTCCTACAATGAGCAGTTCTTC.

The chain combines TRBV21-1 with TRBJ2-1; TRBD2 is the table's D call, not checked against the DNA. TRBV21-1 has pseudogene status. The CDR3 has 15 amino acids. CDR3 nucleotides: TGTGCCAGCAGACTAGGACTAGCGGCCTACAATGAGCAGTTCTTC. The encoded protein is CASRLGLAAYNEQFF.

This clone was picked up a small number of times. This rearrangement joins TRBV6-5 to TRBJ1-2, with D tentatively TRBD1 (5 bases). This CDR3 is built from 13 residues. V was cut by 8 bases and J by 2 bases, with 12 bases left in between. Germline CDR1 MNHEY, CDR2 SVGAGI. The CDR3 DNA reads as TGTGCCAGCGGAATTGGGGGGAACTATGGCTACACCTTC. Translating gives CASGIGGNYGYTF.

Remarks on this clone: Other DNA sequences in the sample encode the same CDR3. V gene TRBV6-5 combines with J gene TRBJ2-3; D gene ambiguous. This CDR3 spans 15 amino acids. Germline CDR1 and CDR2: MNHEY and SVGAGI. Trimming took 0 bases from V and 0 from J, leaving 7 bases between them. The CDR3 spells CASSYSRASTDTQYF. CDR3 DNA: TGTGCCAGCAGTTACTCGAGAGCAAGCACAGATACGCAGTATTTT.

The V call is TRBV18, the J call TRBJ1-1; perhaps TRBD1 as D (6 bases). CDR1 is KGHSH, CDR2 LQKENI, per germline. V lost 3 bases and J 3 bases, leaving 11 bases between the germline ends. This CDR3 is built from 14 residues. The CDR3 DNA follows: TGTGCCAGCTCACCGGATCAGGGGTACACTGAAGCTTTCTTT. Its translation: CASSPDQGYTEAFF.

This clone has only a few counts. The chain joins TRBV6-5 to TRBJ1-5, with D perhaps TRBD1 (5 bases). Germline-derived CDR1 and CDR2 are MNHEY and SVGAGI. V lost 6 bases and J 4 bases, leaving 16 bases between the germline ends. The length of the CDR3 is 15 residues. CDR3 sequence: CASRFDSSRNQPQHF. The CDR3 nucleotides read TGTGCCAGCAGATTTGACAGCAGTCGTAATCAGCCCCAGCATTTT.

This clone has a handful of counts. The chain couples TRBV6-6 to TRBJ2-3, with 7 positions matching TRBD2. This CDR3 region has 16 residues. Germline V gene lookup returns CDR1 MNHNY and CDR2 SVGAGI (reference sequence). Trimming at V came to 5 bases and at J to 4 bases, leaving 12 bases not matched to a gene. CDR3 region: CASSRLWEGRPDTQYF. The CDR3 DNA reads TGTGCCAGCAGTAGGTTGTGGGAGGGCCGACCAGATACGCAGTATTTT.

This clone was seen only a few times. The chain uses TRBV18 and TRBJ2-1, with 9 bases fitting TRBD2. V lost 6 bases and J lost 1; bases outside the gene matches: 7. CDR1 KGHSH and CDR2 LQKENI come from the germline V gene. This CDR3 has 16 residues. CDR3 in amino acids: CASSTSGNPSYNEQFF. The CDR3 DNA reads TGTGCCAGCTCGACTAGCGGAAACCCTTCCTACAATGAGCAGTTCTTC.

This chain's CDR3 is CATGRENTEAFF. CDR3 coding DNA: TGTGCCACCGGACGGGAGAACACTGAAGCTTTCTTT. V and J are TRBV2 and TRBJ1-1, with D unresolved. Trimming left V 10 bases short and J 1 base short, with 10 bases between. Per germline, CDR1 SNHLY and CDR2 FYNNEI. CDR3 size: 12 residues.

The chain joins TRBV18 to TRBJ2-1; no definite D call. The CDR3 is made up of 15 amino acids. The V gene lost 2 bases and the J gene lost 0 bases, with 8 bases spanning the gap. The germline V gene has CDR1 KGHSH and CDR2 LQKENI. The CDR3: CASSPGPSSYNEQFF. DNA for the CDR3: TGTGCCAGCTCACCAGGTCCGAGCTCCTACAATGAGCAGTTCTTC.

The sample holds a few counts of this clone. This chain connects TRBV14 to TRBJ1-1; tentative D call: TRBD1 (6 bases). Germline V gives CDR1 SGHDN, CDR2 FVKESK. V lost 2 bases and J 0 bases, leaving 10 bases between the germline ends. This CDR3 has 15 residues. The CDR3 region is CASSQQGRVNTEAFF. The CDR3 nucleotides are TGTGCCAGCAGCCAACAGGGGCGGGTGAACACTGAAGCTTTCTTT. The variable domain in full, with the rest retrieved from reference TRBV14 and TRBJ1-1, is EAGVTQFPSHSVIEKGQTVTLRCDPISGHDNLYWYRRVMGKEIKFLLHFVKESKQDESGMPNNRFLAERTGGTYSTLKVQPAELEDSGVYFCASSQQGRVNTEAFFGQGTRLTVV.

The V call is TRBV29-1, the J call TRBJ1-4, with TRBD1 identical over 10 bases. Looked up from germline, CDR1 is SQVTM and CDR2 is ANQGSEA. The CDR3 has 13 amino acids. V was clipped by 6 bases and J by 6 bases; unmatched bases: 4. The CDR3 region is CSVSGTGDEKLFF. CDR3 nucleotides: TGCAGCGTCTCCGGGACAGGGGATGAAAAACTGTTTTTT.

The genes are TRBV19 and TRBJ2-7; TRBD1 aligns across 7 bases. The J segment lost 2 bases and the V segment lost 9 bases, leaving 10 bases of the junction unmatched. This CDR3 comprises 14 residues. The germline gives CDR1 LNHDA, CDR2 SQIVND (reference sequence). This chain's CDR3 is CASTGTDHPYEQYF. DNA for the CDR3: TGTGCCAGCACTGGGACAGACCATCCCTACGAGCAGTACTTC.

This clone occurred a few times. The chain is built from TRBV7-9 and TRBJ1-5, with 10 bases fitting TRBD1. Germline V gene lookup returns CDR1 SEHNR and CDR2 FQNEAQ (reference sequence). V lost 5 bases, J lost 6 bases, and 7 bases stayed unmatched. The CDR3 is 15 amino acids. The CDR3 loop reads CASSRTGTGVQPQHF. Here the CDR3 DNA reads TGTGCCAGCAGCCGAACCGGGACAGGGGTTCAGCCCCAGCATTTT.

This clone was picked up a small number of times. The rearrangement joins TRBV15 to TRBJ1-1; no definite D call. Deletions cut 5 bases from V and 4 bases from J, with 11 bases between. The CDR3 runs 13 residues. Germline CDR1 is LNHNV and CDR2 is YYDKDF (reference sequence). DNA for the CDR3: TGTGCCACCAGCGGACCCCGGGGCACTGAAGCTTTCTTT. This codes for CATSGPRGTEAFF.

The CDR3 DNA follows: TGTGCCAGCAGCTTAGGGACAGGGAACAATCAGCCCCAGCATTTT. It translates to CASSLGTGNNQPQHF. This chain links TRBV7-8 with TRBJ1-5; 8 nucleotides match TRBD1. J gave up 3 bases and V 1 base, and 2 bases lay outside the gene matches. Germline V lookup: CDR1 SGHVS, CDR2 FQNEAQ. There are 15 residues in the CDR3.

V and J are TRBV27 and TRBJ2-6, with a weak D call TRBD1 (6 bases). The V and J ends lost 5 bases and 0 bases respectively, with 11 bases between them. Germline CDR1 and CDR2: MNHEY and SMNVEV (reference sequence). The CDR3 sequence is 16 residues long. CDR3 in DNA: TGTGCCAGCAGTACATGGACAGCCTCTGGGGCCAACGTCCTGACTTTC. Residues: CASSTWTASGANVLTF.

This clone has more than one count but fewer than ten. The rearrangement links TRBV9 to TRBJ2-7; perhaps TRBD2 as D (6 bases). CDR1 is SGDLS, CDR2 YYNGEE, per germline. With 1 base removed from V and 0 bases from J, the gap between germline ends came to 8 bases. There are 14 residues in the CDR3. CDR3 in amino acids: CASSVTGASYEQYF. CDR3 nucleotides: TGTGCCAGCAGCGTAACGGGAGCCTCCTACGAGCAGTACTTC.

The chain recombines TRBV27 with TRBJ1-2; the match to TRBD1 covers 7 bases. CDR1 and CDR2 (germline): MNHEY, SMNVEV (reference sequence). This CDR3 has 15 residues. Unmatched junction bases numbered 9, after V lost 2 bases and J lost 6 bases. The CDR3: CASSLEHGQDNGYTF. The DNA for the CDR3 is TGTGCCAGCAGTTTAGAGCACGGACAGGACAATGGCTACACCTTC.

This clone occurred a few times. J is TRBJ2-1 and V is TRBV28; 7 positions match TRBD1. Germline V CDR1 and CDR2: MDHEN, SYDVKM. The junction had 6 bases not matched to a gene; V was cut back by 3 bases and J by 4 bases. The CDR3 runs 15 residues. This CDR3 reads CASSFATGSYNEQFF. The CDR3 coding sequence is TGTGCCAGCAGTTTTGCGACAGGGTCGTACAATGAGCAGTTCTTC. Filled out from reference TRBV28 and TRBJ2-1, the complete variable domain reads DVKVTQSSRYLVKRTGEKVFLECVQDMDHENMFWYRQDPGLGLRLIYFSYDVKMKEKGDIPEGYSVSREKKERFSLILESASTNQTSMYLCASSFATGSYNEQFFGPGTRLTVL.